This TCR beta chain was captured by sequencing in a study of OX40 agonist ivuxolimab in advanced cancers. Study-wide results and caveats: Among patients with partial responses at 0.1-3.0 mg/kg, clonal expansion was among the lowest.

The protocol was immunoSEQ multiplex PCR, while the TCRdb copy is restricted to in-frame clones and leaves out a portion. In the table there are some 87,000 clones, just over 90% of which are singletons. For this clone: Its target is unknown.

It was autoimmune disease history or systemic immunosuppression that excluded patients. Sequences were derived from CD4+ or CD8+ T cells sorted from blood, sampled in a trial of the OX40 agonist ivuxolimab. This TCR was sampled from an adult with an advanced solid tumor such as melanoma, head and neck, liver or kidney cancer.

The CDR3 spells CASSLRRGVPVIETQYF. CDR3 sequence (DNA): TGTGCCAGCAGCTTACGGCGGGGGGTCCCCGTTATAGAGACCCAGTACTTC. The V gene is TRBV11-1, the J gene TRBJ2-5, with 8 bases matching TRBD2. J lost 4 bases, V lost 2 bases, and 12 bases had no gene match. Per the germline V gene, CDR1 is SGHAT and CDR2 is FQDESV (reference sequence). The CDR3 contains 17 residues.